This T cell receptor beta chain was recovered during a study of blood T cells in healthy people across ages (dated by TCRdb to between 2015 and 2016). General notes on the study: In model experiments, template switching captured roughly one uniquely barcoded TCR beta cDNA molecule for every two T cells. Donors of different ages were randomly distributed across sequencing lanes to avoid experimental bias. Donors were grouped into four age groups: young (average 16 years), middle-aged (over 35), aged (62) and long-lived (just over 80). To track age-related changes in TCR beta repertoire diversity, the study relied on deep sequencing normalized with unique cDNA molecular identifiers. For two donors (one aged 18 to 29 and one aged 80 or older), the study analyzed two additional independent replicas of 1 million unique cDNA reads from the same blood draw.

Here is what the overall study found, with its caveats: Because donor CMV infection status was unknown, age-related changes in expanded clonotypes were potentially confounded. There was a strong correlation between observed TCR beta diversity and the percentage of naive T cells measured by flow cytometry. Compared with the aged group, more naive CD4+ T cells, fewer expanded clones and increased TCR diversity were shown by the long-lived group, suggesting age selection. Because profiling used bulk unsorted PBMCs, naive and antigen-experienced compartments could not be compared conclusively. Estimates of total diversity based on one million sequenced T cells were considered lower bounds and underestimates. Observed TCR beta diversity per million T cells fell roughly linearly with age, and a significant reduction was already apparent by age roughly 41.

The 40 or so donors, aged about 6 to 95 years, were systemically healthy Caucasian individuals from Russia. Around 10 milliliters of peripheral blood were drawn from each donor into EDTA-treated Vacutainer tubes. PBMCs were isolated by Ficoll-Paque density-gradient centrifugation, with at least 6 million obtained per sample. Trizol reagent was used to extract total RNA from the PBMCs, yielding at least 5.5 micrograms per sample. Naive CD45RAhigh/CD27high T cell percentages were measured by flow cytometry on a PBMC aliquot from every donor. On this clonotype: There is no known antigen for this receptor. No base quality values were provided; no much bigger clone lies one nucleotide off.

The library was produced with 5' RACE. The data were produced on an Illumina HiSeq 2500. A second 7 to 11 cycle PCR used a sample-barcoded 5' primer and a J-beta primer mix. A template-switch 5' adaptor carrying 12 random nucleotides introduced a unique molecular identifier onto each TCR beta cDNA molecule. Each sample yielded at least 2.5 million CDR3-containing paired-end reads. The Mint cDNA synthesis kit, primed by a TRBC-specific oligonucleotide, was used to synthesize first-strand cDNA from all RNA. After uracil-DNA glycosylase treatment, a first 18-cycle PCR used universal primers M1SS and BC2_uni_R on all cDNA. Per the authors' processing: Normalization of each sample was performed by random selection of 1 million high-quality reads, each carrying a distinct molecular identifier. Instead of being binned into consensus sequences, reads that shared molecular identifiers were thrown out. MiTCR, run with a Q25 quality threshold and the strictest error-elimination algorithm, handled CDR3 identification, clonotype clustering and error correction. A nonparametric unseen species model with Euler transformation was used to estimate lower-bound total TCR beta diversity. TCRdb handled the public reads itself, with Q25 trimming in fastp and clone calling in MiXCR, and kept productive beta chains. Rows merge per CDR3 protein into single entries with the most common DNA and genes. These V and J calls originate from TCRdb's pipeline instead of the authors' own analysis. In this sample the table shows over 600,000 distinct CDR3 sequences, more than 35% of which occur a single time. Of the sample, over 15% falls within the top ten clones.

V loses 3 bases, J loses 0 bases, and the germline ends lie 5 bases apart. The CDR3 runs 12 amino acids, cysteine and phenylalanine included. The CDR3 DNA has 36 bases and is translated from base 1. CDR1 and CDR2 (SQVTM, ANQGSEA) derive from the germline V gene. The sequence was collected from a man older than 75 in good health. The chain is assembled from TRBV29-1 and TRBJ1-1; no confident D gene assignment can be made. The specimen sequenced was blood. CDR3 reads: CSVEALNTEAFF. The bases are TGCAGCGTTGAGGCGTTGAACACTGAAGCTTTCTTT.